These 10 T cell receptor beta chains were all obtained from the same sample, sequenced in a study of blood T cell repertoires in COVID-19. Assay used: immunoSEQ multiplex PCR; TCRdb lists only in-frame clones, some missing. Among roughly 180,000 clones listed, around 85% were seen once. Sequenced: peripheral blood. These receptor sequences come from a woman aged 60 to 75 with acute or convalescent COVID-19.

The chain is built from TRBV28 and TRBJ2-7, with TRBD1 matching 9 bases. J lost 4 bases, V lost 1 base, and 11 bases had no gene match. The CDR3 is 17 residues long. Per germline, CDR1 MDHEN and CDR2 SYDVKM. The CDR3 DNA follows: TGTGCCAGCAGTTTATTGTGGGACGGGACAGGGCGTTACGAGCAGTACTTC. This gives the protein CASSLLWDGTGRYEQYF.

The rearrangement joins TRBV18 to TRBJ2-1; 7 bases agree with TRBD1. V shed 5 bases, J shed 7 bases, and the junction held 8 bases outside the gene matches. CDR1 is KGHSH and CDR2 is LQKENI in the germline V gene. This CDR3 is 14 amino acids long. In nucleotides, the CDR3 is TGTGCCAGCTCATTCCGGGACAGTAGGAATGAGCAGTTCTTC. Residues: CASSFRDSRNEQFF.

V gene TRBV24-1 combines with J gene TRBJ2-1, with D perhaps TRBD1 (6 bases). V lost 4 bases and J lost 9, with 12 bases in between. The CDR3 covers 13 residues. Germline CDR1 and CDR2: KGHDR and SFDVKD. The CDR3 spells CATSDSLTGEQFF. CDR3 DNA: TGTGCCACCAGTGACTCCTTGACAGGTGAGCAGTTCTTC.

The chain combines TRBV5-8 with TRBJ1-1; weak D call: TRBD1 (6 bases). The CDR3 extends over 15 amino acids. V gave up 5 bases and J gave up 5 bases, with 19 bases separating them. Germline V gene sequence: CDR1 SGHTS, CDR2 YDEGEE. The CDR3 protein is CASRSEGGLGTEAFF. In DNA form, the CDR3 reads TGTGCCAGCAGATCGGAGGGGGGGCTCGGTACTGAAGCTTTCTTT.

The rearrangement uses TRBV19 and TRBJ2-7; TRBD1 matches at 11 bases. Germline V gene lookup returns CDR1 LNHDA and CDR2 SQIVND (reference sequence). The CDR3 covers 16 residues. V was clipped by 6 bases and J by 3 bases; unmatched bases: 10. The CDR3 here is CASSKHLDRGLYEQYF. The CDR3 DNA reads TGTGCCAGTAGCAAACACCTGGACAGGGGGCTCTACGAGCAGTACTTC.

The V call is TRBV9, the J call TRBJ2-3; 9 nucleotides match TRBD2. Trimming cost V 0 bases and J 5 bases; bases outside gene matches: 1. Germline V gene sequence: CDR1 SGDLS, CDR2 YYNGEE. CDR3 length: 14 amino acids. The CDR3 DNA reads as TGTGCCAGCAGCGTAGAACTAGCGGGAGATACGCAGTATTTT. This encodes CASSVELAGDTQYF.

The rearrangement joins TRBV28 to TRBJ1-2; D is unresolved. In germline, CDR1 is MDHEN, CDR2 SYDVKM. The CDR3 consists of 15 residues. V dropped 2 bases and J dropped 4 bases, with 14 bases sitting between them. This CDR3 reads CASSLDSTGFYGYTF. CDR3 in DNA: TGTGCCAGCAGTTTAGATTCAACGGGTTTCTATGGCTACACCTTC.

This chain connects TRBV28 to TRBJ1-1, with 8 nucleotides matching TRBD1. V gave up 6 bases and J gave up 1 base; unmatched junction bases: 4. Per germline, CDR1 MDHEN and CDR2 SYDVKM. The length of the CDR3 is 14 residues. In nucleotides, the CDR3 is TGTGCCAGCAGGCGGGACAGGACGAACACTGAAGCTTTCTTT. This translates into CASRRDRTNTEAFF.

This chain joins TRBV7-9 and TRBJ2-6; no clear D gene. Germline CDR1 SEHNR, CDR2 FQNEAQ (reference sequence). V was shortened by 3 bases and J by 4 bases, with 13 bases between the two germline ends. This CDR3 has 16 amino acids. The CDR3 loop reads CASSLWVRWGANVLTF. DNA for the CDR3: TGTGCCAGCAGCTTGTGGGTGAGGTGGGGGGCCAACGTCCTGACTTTC.

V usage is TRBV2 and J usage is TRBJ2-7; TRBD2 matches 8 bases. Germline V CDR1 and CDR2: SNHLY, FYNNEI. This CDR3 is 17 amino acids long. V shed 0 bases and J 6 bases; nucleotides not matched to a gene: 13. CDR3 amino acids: CASSEALGTSPSREQYV. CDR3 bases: TGTGCCAGCAGTGAAGCGCTTGGGACTAGTCCCTCGCGCGAGCAGTACGTC.